These T cell receptor beta chains were read from a single sample in a study of T cell therapy after organ transplantation. The assay was immunoSEQ multiplex PCR, and TCRdb's table has in-frame clones only and misses some. The table records 45,000 to 50,000 clones, approximately 94% of them present only once. No antigens are known for them. Sample: CD8+ T cells from blood, taken before autologous CMV-specific T cell therapy. These receptors all come from a human patient who had received a solid organ transplant and had CMV disease. The CDR3 runs from the conserved cysteine through the conserved F or W. Each record gives: D gene, J gene, V gene, clone size, CDR3 protein, CDR3 DNA. A D gene is named only where the DNA matches it firmly. Only some rows state a clone size, as once, few, many or a class for expanded clones.

D gene: .; J gene: TRBJ1-3; V gene: TRBV30; clone size: .; CDR3 protein: CAWTGVGSSGNTIYF; CDR3 DNA: TGTGCCTGGACGGGCGTCGGTAGCTCTGGAAACACCATATATTTT
D gene: .; J gene: TRBJ2-2; V gene: TRBV27; clone size: .; CDR3 protein: CASSSSYSPRELFF; CDR3 DNA: TGTGCCAGCAGTTCATCATATTCCCCCCGGGAGCTGTTTTTT
D gene: .; J gene: TRBJ1-1; V gene: TRBV11-2; clone size: once; CDR3 protein: CASSLRVGTEAFF; CDR3 DNA: TGTGCCAGCAGCCTCAGGGTCGGCACTGAAGCTTTCTTT
D gene: .; J gene: TRBJ1-2; V gene: TRBV5-6; clone size: .; CDR3 protein: CASTPNRGTNYGYTF; CDR3 DNA: TGTGCCAGCACCCCGAACCGGGGGACCAACTATGGCTACACCTTC
D gene: TRBD1; J gene: TRBJ1-5; V gene: TRBV27; clone size: .; CDR3 protein: CASSLSGGDQPQHF; CDR3 DNA: TGTGCCAGCAGTTTATCAGGGGGCGATCAGCCCCAGCATTTT
D gene: .; J gene: TRBJ1-1; V gene: TRBV7-9; clone size: .; CDR3 protein: CASSLTAGGAEAFF; CDR3 DNA: TGTGCCAGCAGCTTAACCGCGGGAGGGGCTGAAGCTTTCTTT
D gene: TRBD1; J gene: TRBJ2-7; V gene: TRBV29-1; clone size: .; CDR3 protein: CSVTLPTGGFPLPYEQYF; CDR3 DNA: TGCAGCGTCACGCTCCCCACAGGGGGTTTTCCTCTTCCTTACGAGCAGTACTTC
D gene: TRBD1; J gene: TRBJ2-7; V gene: TRBV19; clone size: .; CDR3 protein: CASRRTGEYEQYF; CDR3 DNA: TGTGCCAGTAGGAGGACAGGGGAATACGAGCAGTACTTC
D gene: TRBD1; J gene: TRBJ2-1; V gene: TRBV15; clone size: .; CDR3 protein: CATDRGDNEQFF; CDR3 DNA: TGTGCCACCGACAGGGGGGACAATGAGCAGTTCTTC
D gene: .; J gene: TRBJ2-1; V gene: TRBV7-9; clone size: .; CDR3 protein: CASSPPRGREVRSEQFF; CDR3 DNA: TGTGCCAGCAGCCCTCCCCGGGGCAGGGAGGTAAGGAGTGAGCAGTTCTTC
D gene: .; J gene: TRBJ2-3; V gene: TRBV15; clone size: .; CDR3 protein: CATSGGPSGPTSTDTQYF; CDR3 DNA: TGTGCCACCAGCGGGGGGCCTAGCGGTCCAACCAGCACAGATACGCAGTATTTT
D gene: .; J gene: TRBJ1-2; V gene: TRBV6-5; clone size: .; CDR3 protein: CASSYGWGWYGYTF; CDR3 DNA: TGTGCCAGCAGTTACGGGTGGGGCTGGTATGGCTACACCTTC
D gene: TRBD1; J gene: TRBJ2-7; V gene: TRBV7-6; clone size: .; CDR3 protein: CASSLDRGDEQYF; CDR3 DNA: TGTGCCAGCAGCTTAGACAGGGGGGACGAGCAGTACTTC
D gene: TRBD1; J gene: TRBJ2-7; V gene: TRBV2; clone size: .; CDR3 protein: CASSAPGTAYEQYF; CDR3 DNA: TGTGCCAGCAGTGCTCCCGGGACAGCCTACGAGCAGTACTTC
D gene: .; J gene: TRBJ2-1; V gene: TRBV7-8; clone size: .; CDR3 protein: CASSLVGGSSYNEQFF; CDR3 DNA: TGTGCCAGCAGCTTAGTCGGCGGAAGCTCCTACAATGAGCAGTTCTTC
D gene: .; J gene: TRBJ2-7; V gene: TRBV10-3; clone size: .; CDR3 protein: CAIRDSSSYEQYF; CDR3 DNA: TGTGCCATCAGGGACTCAAGCTCCTACGAGCAGTACTTC
D gene: .; J gene: TRBJ2-5; V gene: TRBV30; clone size: .; CDR3 protein: CAWSAQGWETQYF; CDR3 DNA: TGTGCCTGGAGTGCCCAGGGATGGGAGACCCAGTACTTC
D gene: .; J gene: TRBJ2-7; V gene: TRBV5-1; clone size: .; CDR3 protein: CASSLERRPTYEQYF; CDR3 DNA: TGCGCCAGCAGCTTGGAACGGCGACCAACCTACGAGCAGTACTTC
D gene: .; J gene: TRBJ2-1; V gene: TRBV6-5; clone size: .; CDR3 protein: CASSGGQTNYNEQFF; CDR3 DNA: TGTGCCAGCAGCGGGGGACAGACTAACTACAATGAGCAGTTCTTC
D gene: TRBD1; J gene: TRBJ1-5; V gene: TRBV23-1; clone size: .; CDR3 protein: CASSQLSVRGNRPQHF; CDR3 DNA: TGCGCCAGCAGTCAACTCAGCGTCAGGGGGAATCGGCCCCAGCATTTT
D gene: .; J gene: TRBJ1-1; V gene: TRBV6-5; clone size: .; CDR3 protein: CASSYLAGRMHTEAFF; CDR3 DNA: TGTGCCAGCAGTTACCTCGCGGGGAGGATGCACACTGAAGCTTTCTTT
D gene: TRBD1; J gene: TRBJ2-7; V gene: TRBV19; clone size: once; CDR3 protein: CASSIRGTGTYEQYF; CDR3 DNA: TGTGCCAGTAGTATTCGGGGGACAGGGACCTACGAGCAGTACTTC
D gene: TRBD2; J gene: TRBJ2-1; V gene: TRBV11-2; clone size: .; CDR3 protein: CASSLAPSGGFSSYNEQFF; CDR3 DNA: TGTGCCAGCAGCTTAGCCCCTAGCGGGGGGTTCAGCTCCTACAATGAGCAGTTCTTC
D gene: .; J gene: TRBJ1-3; V gene: TRBV5-1; clone size: .; CDR3 protein: CASSPRNTGLQGVGSGNTIYF; CDR3 DNA: TGCGCCAGCAGCCCGAGAAATACGGGACTCCAGGGAGTGGGTTCTGGAAACACCATATATTTT
D gene: TRBD1; J gene: TRBJ2-1; V gene: TRBV2; clone size: .; CDR3 protein: CASSGGGQGRFEQFF; CDR3 DNA: TGTGCCAGCAGTGGGGGGGGACAGGGACGATTTGAGCAGTTCTTC